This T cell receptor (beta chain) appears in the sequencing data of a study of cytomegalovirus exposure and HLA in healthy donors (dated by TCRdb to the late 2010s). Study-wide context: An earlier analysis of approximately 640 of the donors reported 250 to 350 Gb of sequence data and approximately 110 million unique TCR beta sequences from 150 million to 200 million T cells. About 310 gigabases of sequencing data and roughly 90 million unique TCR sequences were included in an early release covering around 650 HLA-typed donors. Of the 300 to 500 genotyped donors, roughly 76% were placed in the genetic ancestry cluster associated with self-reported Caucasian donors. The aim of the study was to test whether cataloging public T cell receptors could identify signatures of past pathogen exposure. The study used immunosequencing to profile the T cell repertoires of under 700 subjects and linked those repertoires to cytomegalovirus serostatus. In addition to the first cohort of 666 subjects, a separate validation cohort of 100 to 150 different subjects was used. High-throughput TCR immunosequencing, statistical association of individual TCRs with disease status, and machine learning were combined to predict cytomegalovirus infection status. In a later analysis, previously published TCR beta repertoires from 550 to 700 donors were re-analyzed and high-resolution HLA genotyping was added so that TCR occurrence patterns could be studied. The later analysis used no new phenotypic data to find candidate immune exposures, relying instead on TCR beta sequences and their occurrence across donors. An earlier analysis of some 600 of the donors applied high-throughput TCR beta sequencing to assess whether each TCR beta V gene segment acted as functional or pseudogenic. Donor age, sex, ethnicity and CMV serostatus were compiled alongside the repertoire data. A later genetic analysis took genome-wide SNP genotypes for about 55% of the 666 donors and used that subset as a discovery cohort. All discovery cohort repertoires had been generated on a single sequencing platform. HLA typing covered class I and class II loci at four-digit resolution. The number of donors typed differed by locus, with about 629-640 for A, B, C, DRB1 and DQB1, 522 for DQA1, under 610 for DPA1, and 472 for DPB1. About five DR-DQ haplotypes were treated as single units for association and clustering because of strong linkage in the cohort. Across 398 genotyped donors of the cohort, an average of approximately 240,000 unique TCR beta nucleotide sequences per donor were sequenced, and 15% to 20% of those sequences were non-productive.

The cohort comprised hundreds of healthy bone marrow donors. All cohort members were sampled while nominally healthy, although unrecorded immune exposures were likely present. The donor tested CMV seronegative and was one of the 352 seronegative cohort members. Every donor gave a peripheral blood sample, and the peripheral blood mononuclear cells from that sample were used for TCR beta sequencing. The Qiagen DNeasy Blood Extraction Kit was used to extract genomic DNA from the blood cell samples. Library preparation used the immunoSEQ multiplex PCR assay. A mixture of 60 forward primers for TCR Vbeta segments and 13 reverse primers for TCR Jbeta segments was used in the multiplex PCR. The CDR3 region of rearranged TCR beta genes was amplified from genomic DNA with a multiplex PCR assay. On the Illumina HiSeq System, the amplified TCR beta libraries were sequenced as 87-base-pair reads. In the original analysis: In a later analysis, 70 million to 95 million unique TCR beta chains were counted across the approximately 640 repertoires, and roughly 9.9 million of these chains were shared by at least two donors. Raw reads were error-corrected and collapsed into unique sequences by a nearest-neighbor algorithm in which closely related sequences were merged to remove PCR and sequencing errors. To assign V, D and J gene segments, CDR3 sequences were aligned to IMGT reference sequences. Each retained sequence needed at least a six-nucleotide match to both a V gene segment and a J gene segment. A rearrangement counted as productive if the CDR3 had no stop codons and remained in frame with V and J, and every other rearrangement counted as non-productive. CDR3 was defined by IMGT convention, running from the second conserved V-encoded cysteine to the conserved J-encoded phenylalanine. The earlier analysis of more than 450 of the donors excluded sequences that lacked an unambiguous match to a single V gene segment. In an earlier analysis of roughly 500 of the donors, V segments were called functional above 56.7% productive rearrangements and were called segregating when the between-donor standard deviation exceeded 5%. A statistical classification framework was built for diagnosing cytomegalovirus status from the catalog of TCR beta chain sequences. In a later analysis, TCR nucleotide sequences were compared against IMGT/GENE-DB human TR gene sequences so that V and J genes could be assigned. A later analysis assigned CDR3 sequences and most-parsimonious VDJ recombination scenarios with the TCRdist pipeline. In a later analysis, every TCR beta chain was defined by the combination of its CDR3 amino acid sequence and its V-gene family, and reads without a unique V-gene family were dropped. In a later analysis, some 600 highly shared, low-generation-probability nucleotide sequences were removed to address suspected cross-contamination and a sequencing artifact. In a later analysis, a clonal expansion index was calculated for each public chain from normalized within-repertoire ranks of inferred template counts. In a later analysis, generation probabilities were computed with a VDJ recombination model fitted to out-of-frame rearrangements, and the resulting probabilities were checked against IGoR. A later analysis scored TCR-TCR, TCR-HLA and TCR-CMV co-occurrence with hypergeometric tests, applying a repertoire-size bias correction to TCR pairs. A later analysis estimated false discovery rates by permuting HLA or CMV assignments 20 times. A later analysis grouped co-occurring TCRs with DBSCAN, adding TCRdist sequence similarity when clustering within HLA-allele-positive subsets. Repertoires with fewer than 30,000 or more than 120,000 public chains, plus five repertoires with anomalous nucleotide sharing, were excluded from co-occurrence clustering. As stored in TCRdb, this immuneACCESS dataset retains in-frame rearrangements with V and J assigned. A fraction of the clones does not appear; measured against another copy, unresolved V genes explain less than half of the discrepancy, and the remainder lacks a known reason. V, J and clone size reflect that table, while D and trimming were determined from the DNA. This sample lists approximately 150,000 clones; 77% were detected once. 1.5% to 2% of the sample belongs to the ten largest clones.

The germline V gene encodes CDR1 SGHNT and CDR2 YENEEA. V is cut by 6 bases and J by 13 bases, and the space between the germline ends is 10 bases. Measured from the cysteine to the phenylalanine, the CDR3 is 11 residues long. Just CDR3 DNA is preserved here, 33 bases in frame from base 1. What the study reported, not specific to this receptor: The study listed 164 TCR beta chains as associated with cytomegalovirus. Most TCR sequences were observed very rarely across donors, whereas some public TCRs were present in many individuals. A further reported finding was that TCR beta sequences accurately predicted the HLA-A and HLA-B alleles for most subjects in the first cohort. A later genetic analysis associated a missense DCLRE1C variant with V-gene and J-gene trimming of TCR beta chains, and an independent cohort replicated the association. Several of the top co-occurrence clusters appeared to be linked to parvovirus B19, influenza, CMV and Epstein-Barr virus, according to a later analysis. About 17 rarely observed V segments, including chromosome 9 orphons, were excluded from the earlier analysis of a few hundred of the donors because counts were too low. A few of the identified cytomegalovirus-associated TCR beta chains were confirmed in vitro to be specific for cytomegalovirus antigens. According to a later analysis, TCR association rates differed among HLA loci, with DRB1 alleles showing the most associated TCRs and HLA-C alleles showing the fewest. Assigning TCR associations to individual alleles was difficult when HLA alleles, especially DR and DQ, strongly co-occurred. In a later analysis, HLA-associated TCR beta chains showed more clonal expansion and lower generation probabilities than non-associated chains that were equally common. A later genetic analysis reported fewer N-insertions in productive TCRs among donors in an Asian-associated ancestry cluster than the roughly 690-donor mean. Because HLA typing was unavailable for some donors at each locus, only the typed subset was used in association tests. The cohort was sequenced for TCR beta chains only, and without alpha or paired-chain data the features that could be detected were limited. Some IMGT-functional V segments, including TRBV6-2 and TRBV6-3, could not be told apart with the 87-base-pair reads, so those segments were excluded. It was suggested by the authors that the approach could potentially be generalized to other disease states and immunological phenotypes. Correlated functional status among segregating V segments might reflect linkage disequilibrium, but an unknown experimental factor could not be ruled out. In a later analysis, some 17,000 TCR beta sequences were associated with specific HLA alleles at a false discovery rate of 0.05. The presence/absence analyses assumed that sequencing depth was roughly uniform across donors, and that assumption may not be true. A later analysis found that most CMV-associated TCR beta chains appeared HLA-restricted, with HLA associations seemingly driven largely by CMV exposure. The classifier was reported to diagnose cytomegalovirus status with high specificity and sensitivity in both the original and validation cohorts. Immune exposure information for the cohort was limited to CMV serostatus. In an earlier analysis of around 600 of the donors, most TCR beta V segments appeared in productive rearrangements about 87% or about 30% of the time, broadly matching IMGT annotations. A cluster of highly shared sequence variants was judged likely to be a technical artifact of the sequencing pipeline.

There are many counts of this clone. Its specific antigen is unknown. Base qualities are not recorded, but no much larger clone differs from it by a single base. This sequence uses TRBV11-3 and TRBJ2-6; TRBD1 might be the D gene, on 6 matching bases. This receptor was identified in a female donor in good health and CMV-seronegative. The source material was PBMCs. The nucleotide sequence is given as TGTGCCAGCAGATTTCAGGGGGTCCTGACTTTC. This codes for CASRFQGVLTF.